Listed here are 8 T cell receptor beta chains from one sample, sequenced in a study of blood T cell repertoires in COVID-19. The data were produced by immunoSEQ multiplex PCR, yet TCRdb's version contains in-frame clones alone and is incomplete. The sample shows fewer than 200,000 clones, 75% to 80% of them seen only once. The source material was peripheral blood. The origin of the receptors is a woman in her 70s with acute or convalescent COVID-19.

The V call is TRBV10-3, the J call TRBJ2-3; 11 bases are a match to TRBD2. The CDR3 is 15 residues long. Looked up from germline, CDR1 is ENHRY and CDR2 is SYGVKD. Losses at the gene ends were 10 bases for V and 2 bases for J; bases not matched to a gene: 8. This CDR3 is CATKTTSGTTDTQYF. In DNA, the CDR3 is TGTGCCACCAAGACGACTAGCGGGACCACAGATACGCAGTATTTT.

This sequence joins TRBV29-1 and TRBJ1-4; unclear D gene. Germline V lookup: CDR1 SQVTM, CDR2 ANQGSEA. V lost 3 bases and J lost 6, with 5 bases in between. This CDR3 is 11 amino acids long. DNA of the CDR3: TGCAGCGTTGAGGGAGATGAAAAACTGTTTTTT. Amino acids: CSVEGDEKLFF.

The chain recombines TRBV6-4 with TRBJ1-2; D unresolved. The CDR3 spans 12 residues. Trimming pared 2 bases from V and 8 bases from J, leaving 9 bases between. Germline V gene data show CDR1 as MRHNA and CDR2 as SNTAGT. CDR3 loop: CASSDRSSGYTF. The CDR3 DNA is TGTGCCAGCAGTGACAGGAGTTCGGGCTACACCTTC.

CDR3 DNA sequence: TGTGCCAGTAGTCCCCAGGGGGGAGATACTGAAGCTTTCTTT. Encoded protein: CASSPQGGDTEAFF. The chain joins TRBV19 to TRBJ1-1, with TRBD1 matching 7 bases. The CDR3 spans 14 residues. Trimming took 5 bases from V and 5 from J; bases not matched to a gene: 8. The germline gives CDR1 LNHDA, CDR2 SQIVND (reference sequence).

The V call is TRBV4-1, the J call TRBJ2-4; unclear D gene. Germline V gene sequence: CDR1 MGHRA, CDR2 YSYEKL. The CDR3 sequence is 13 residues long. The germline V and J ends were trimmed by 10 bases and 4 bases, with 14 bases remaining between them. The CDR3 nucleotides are TGCGCCACCAAAGAGACTGGTAAAAACATTCAGTACTTC. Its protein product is CATKETGKNIQYF.

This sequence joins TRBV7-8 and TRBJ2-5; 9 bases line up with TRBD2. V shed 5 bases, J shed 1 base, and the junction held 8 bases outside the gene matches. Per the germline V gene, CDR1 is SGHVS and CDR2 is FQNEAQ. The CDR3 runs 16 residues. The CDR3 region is CASSLTTSGVQETQYF. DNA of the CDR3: TGTGCCAGCAGCCTTACGACTAGCGGAGTCCAAGAGACCCAGTACTTC.

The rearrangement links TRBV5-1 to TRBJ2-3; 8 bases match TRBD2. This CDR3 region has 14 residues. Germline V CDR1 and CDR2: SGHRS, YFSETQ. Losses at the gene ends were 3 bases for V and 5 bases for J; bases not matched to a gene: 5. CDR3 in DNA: TGCGCCAGCAGCTGGAGCGGGAGTAAAGATACGCAGTATTTT. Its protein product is CASSWSGSKDTQYF.

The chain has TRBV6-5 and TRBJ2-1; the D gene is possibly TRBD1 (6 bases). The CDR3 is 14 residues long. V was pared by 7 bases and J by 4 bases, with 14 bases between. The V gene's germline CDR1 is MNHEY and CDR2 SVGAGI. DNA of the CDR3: TGTGCCAGCACCGCAACAGGGACATACAATGAGCAGTTCTTC. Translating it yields CASTATGTYNEQFF.